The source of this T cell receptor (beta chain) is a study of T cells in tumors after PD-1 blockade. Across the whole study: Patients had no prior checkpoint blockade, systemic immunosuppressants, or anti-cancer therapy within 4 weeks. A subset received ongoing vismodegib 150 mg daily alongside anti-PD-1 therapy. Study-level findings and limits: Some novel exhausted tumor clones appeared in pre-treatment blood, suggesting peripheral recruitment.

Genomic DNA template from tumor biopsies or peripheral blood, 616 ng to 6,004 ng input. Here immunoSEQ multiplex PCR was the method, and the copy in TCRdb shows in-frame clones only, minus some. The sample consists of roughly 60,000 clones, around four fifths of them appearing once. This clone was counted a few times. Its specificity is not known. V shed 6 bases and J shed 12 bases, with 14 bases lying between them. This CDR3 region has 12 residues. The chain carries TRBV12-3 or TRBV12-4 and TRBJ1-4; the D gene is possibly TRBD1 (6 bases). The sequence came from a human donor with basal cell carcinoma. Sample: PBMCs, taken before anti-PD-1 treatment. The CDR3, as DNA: TGTGCCAGCAGCTTGGGGGGGCGAGAACTGTTTTTT. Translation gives CASSLGGRELFF.